This TCR beta chain was identified in a study of blood T cell repertoires in COVID-19. The assay was immunoSEQ multiplex PCR, and TCRdb's table has in-frame clones only and misses some. The data contain a few hundred thousand clones, about 90% of them singletons. The table lists this clone with a few counts. The germline V gene encodes CDR1 MGHRA and CDR2 YSYEKL. This CDR3 has 17 residues. V lost 0 bases, J lost 9 bases, and 18 bases lay in between. Sequencing was performed on peripheral blood. This TCR derives from a woman aged 60 to 75 with COVID-19, enrolled during active disease. The gene calls are TRBV4-1 and TRBJ1-6, with D perhaps matching TRBD1 (5 bases). CDR3 protein: CASSQDARTSERSPLHF. As DNA, the CDR3 is TGCGCCAGCAGCCAAGATGCCCGGACATCCGAGCGTTCACCCCTCCACTTT.